These T cell receptor beta chains were read from a single sample in a study of cytomegalovirus exposure and HLA in healthy donors. The method was immunoSEQ multiplex PCR; TCRdb's version includes in-frame clones alone and lacks a portion of them. The data show over 250,000 clones, with around 85% seen just once and approximately 1% held by the top ten. The sample taken for sequencing was PBMCs. The source is a woman between 18 and 29 years old in good health and CMV-seronegative. Both conserved end residues are part of each CDR3. Each record gives: V gene, J gene, CDR3 length, D gene, clone size, CDR3 DNA, CDR3 protein. The D gene is left open where the match is weak. Clone size appears in some rows only: once, few, many, or a class for an expanded clone.

>TRBV15|TRBJ1-5|16|NA|NA
TGTGCCACCAGCAGAGATATGGGCGTTGGCAATCAGCCCCAGCATTTT
CATSRDMGVGNQPQHF
>TRBV30|TRBJ2-7|14|TRBD1|NA
TGTGCCTGGAGTCTAGGACAGGGATCCTACGAGCAGTACTTC
CAWSLGQGSYEQYF
>TRBV11-2|TRBJ1-2|13|NA|NA
TGTGCCAGCAGCTTGCAGGGTGACTATGGCTACACCTTC
CASSLQGDYGYTF
>TRBV7-9|TRBJ1-1|14|TRBD1|few
TGTGCCAGCAGCCGACAGGGACAGAACACTGAAGCTTTCTTT
CASSRQGQNTEAFF
>TRBV25-1|TRBJ1-1|15|NA|NA
TGTGCCAGCAGTGACGTTGGACAGACGAACACTGAAGCTTTCTTT
CASSDVGQTNTEAFF
>TRBV21-1|TRBJ1-2|14|NA|NA
TGTGCCAGCAGCAAAGGGTATGGGGGGTATGGCTACACCTTC
CASSKGYGGYGYTF
>TRBV7-7|TRBJ1-3|15|NA|once
TGTGCCAGCAGCCCCCACAGGGATAGTGGAAACACCATATATTTT
CASSPHRDSGNTIYF
>TRBV6-1|TRBJ2-7|15|TRBD2|NA
TGTGCCAGCAGTCGACTAGCGGGGAGTCTCTACGAGCAGTACTTC
CASSRLAGSLYEQYF
>TRBV6-1|TRBJ2-7|15|NA|NA
TGTGCCAGCAGTGAAGCACAGGGTCTTTGGCAGGAGCAGTACTTC
CASSEAQGLWQEQYF
>TRBV6-1|TRBJ1-3|14|NA|once
TGTGCCAGCAGCCCGCTCAGGGAAGGAAACACCATATATTTT
CASSPLREGNTIYF
>TRBV29-1|TRBJ2-7|13|TRBD2|few
TGCAGCGTTGGACTAGCACCAGTCGGGGAGCAGTACTTC
CSVGLAPVGEQYF
>TRBV6-1|TRBJ2-7|13|TRBD2|once
TGTGCCAGCAGTTTAGCGGGAGGCTACGAGCAGTACTTC
CASSLAGGYEQYF
>TRBV9|TRBJ1-6|14|NA|NA
TGTGCCAGCAGCGTCGGGGTAGCAAATTCACCCCTCCACTTT
CASSVGVANSPLHF
>TRBV5-1|TRBJ2-2|14|NA|NA
TGCGCCAGCAGCTCGGACTTGAACACCGGGGAGCTGTTTTTT
CASSSDLNTGELFF
>TRBV5-1|TRBJ1-4|16|NA|NA
TGCGCCAGCAGCCGTGTCCAGGGTGCAACTAATGAAAAACTGTTTTTT
CASSRVQGATNEKLFF
>TRBV6-1|TRBJ2-2|12|TRBD2|NA
TGTGCCAGCAGCTACGGGACTACTGAGCTGTTTTTT
CASSYGTTELFF
>TRBV6-5|TRBJ2-3|13|NA|NA
TGTGCCAGCAGTTACCCGTCGACAGATACGCAGTATTTT
CASSYPSTDTQYF
>TRBV5-4|TRBJ2-1|15|NA|NA
TGTGCCAGCAGCTTGGGGTCGAGCTCCTACAATGAGCAGTTCTTC
CASSLGSSSYNEQFF
>TRBV9|TRBJ2-1|16|TRBD1|many
TGTGCCAGCAGCGGGACAGGGACATTAACCTACAATGAGCAGTTCTTC
CASSGTGTLTYNEQFF
>TRBV2|TRBJ1-1|14|NA|NA
TGTGCCAGCAGTGACGACAGTGCAAACACTGAAGCTTTCTTT
CASSDDSANTEAFF
>TRBV28|TRBJ1-6|15|NA|few
TGTGCCAGCAGGGTTGGACAGCTGGTACGTTCACCCCTCCACTTT
CASRVGQLVRSPLHF
>TRBV5-1|TRBJ2-1|14|TRBD2|NA
TGCGCCAGTAATGAACTAGCGGGGGTCAATGAGCAGTTCTTC
CASNELAGVNEQFF
>TRBV9|TRBJ2-5|17|TRBD2|NA
TGTGCCAGCAGCGTAGAGGCTAGCGGGAGTTTGGGAGAGACCCAGTACTTC
CASSVEASGSLGETQYF
>TRBV28|TRBJ2-1|16|NA|NA
TGTGCCAGCAGTCCGTATCATAGCGGCCAGTACAATGAGCAGTTCTTC
CASSPYHSGQYNEQFF
>TRBV20-1|TRBJ2-3|11|NA|NA
TGCAGTGGAGATGGAGCAGATACGCAGTATTTT
CSGDGADTQYF
>TRBV27|TRBJ2-3|15|TRBD2|NA
TGTGCCAGCAGCCTCCAGCGGGAGTTGGCAGATACGCAGTATTTT
CASSLQRELADTQYF
>TRBV5-4|TRBJ2-7|14|NA|NA
TGTGCCAGCAGCTTAAGACAGAGCTCCTACGAGCAGTACTTC
CASSLRQSSYEQYF
>TRBV7-2|TRBJ2-5|13|NA|NA
TGTGCCAGCAGCTCAGGGTCCCAAGAGACCCAGTACTTC
CASSSGSQETQYF
>TRBV4-3|TRBJ2-3|17|TRBD2|NA
TGCGCCAGCAGCCAAGATGTAATAGCGGGGGAAGGAGATACGCAGTATTTT
CASSQDVIAGEGDTQYF
>TRBV6-5|TRBJ2-5|13|TRBD2|NA
TGTGCCAGCAGTAGTCTAGCGGGACAGACCCAGTACTTC
CASSSLAGQTQYF
>TRBV28|TRBJ2-5|17|TRBD1|NA
TGTGCCAGCAGCATGGCGACAGGGCCGCTCCGGGGAGAGACCCAGTACTTC
CASSMATGPLRGETQYF
>TRBV30|TRBJ2-5|12|NA|NA
TGTGCCTGGAACAGGGCGATGGAGACCCAGTACTTC
CAWNRAMETQYF
>TRBV27|TRBJ2-3|13|NA|NA
TGTGCCAGCAGTTTCAGGGGCACAGATACGCAGTATTTT
CASSFRGTDTQYF
>TRBV2|TRBJ1-1|14|TRBD1|NA
TGTGCCAGCAGTGGCCAGGGGGCGAACACTGAAGCTTTCTTT
CASSGQGANTEAFF
>TRBV18|TRBJ2-2|14|TRBD2|NA
TGTGCCAGCTCACCGCCAGGACTAGCGGGGGAGCTGTTTTTT
CASSPPGLAGELFF
>TRBV5-6|TRBJ2-5|13|NA|NA
TGTGCCAGCAGCCTTCCAGGTACGGAGACCCAGTACTTC
CASSLPGTETQYF
>TRBV30|TRBJ1-2|13|TRBD1|NA
TGTGCCTGGAACCCGACAGGGACCGCCTTCTACACCTTC
CAWNPTGTAFYTF